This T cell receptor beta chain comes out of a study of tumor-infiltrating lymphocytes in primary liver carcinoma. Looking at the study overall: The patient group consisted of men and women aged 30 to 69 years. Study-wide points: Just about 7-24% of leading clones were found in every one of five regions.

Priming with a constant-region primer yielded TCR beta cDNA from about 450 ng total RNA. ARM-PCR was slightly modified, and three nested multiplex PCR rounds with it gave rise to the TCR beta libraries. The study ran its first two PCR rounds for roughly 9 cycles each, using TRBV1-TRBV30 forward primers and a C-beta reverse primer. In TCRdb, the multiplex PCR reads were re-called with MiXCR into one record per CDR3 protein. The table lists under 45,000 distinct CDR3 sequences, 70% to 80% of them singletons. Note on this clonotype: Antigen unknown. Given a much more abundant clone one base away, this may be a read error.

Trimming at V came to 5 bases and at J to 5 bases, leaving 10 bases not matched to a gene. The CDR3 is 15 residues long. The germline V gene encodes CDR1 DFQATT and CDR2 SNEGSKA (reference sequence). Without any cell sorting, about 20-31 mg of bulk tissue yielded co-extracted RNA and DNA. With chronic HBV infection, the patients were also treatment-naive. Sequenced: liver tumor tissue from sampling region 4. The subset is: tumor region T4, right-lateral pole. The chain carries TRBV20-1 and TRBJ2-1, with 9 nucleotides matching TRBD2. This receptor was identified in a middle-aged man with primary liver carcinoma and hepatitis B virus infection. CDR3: CSAVPLPSGNNEQFF. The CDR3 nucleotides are TGCAGTGCTGTTCCCCTACCTAGCGGGAACAATGAGCAGTTCTTC.